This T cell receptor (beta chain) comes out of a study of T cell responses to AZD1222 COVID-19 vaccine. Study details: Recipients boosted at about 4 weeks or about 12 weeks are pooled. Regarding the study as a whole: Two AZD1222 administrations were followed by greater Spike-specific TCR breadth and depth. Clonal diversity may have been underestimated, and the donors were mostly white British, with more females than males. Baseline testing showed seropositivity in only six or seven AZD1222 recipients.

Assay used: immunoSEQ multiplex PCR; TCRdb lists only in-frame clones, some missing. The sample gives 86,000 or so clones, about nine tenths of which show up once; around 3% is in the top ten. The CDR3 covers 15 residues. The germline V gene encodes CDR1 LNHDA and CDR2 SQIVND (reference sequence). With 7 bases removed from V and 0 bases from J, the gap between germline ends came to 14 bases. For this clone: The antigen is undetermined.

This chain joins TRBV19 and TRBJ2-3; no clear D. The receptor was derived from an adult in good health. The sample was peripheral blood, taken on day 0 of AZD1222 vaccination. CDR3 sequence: CASTGVSTSTDTQYF. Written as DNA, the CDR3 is TGTGCCAGTACAGGTGTATCAACTAGCACAGATACGCAGTATTTT.